The 14 T cell receptor beta chains in this list originate from one sample, sequenced in a study of T cells in Graves' hyperthyroidism and ophthalmopathy. Amplification of TCR beta CDR3 regions used RNA as the template. The TCR CDR3 first-round RT-PCR relied on the HTBI primer set. TCRdb fed the multiplex PCR reads into MiXCR, producing one record per CDR3 protein. The data show 400,000 to 600,000 distinct CDR3 sequences, with less than 25% seen just once and about 26% held by the top ten. The material sequenced was blood. These receptors all stem from a man in his late teens or twenties with Graves' hyperthyroidism.

This clonotype was observed at least ten times. The rearrangement uses TRBV27 and TRBJ1-3; tentatively, D is TRBD1 (6 bases). The germline V gene has CDR1 MNHEY and CDR2 SMNVEV (reference sequence). The germline V and J ends were trimmed by 3 bases and 7 bases, with 16 bases remaining between them. The length of the CDR3 is 15 residues. The DNA of the CDR3 is TGTGCCAGCAGTTTGCGGGGGCCTGCGGGGAACACCATATATTTT. The encoded protein is CASSLRGPAGNTIYF.

This clonotype has at least ten counts. The chain combines TRBV19 with TRBJ2-7; a possible D gene is TRBD1 (6 bases). This CDR3 region has 13 residues. CDR1 is LNHDA and CDR2 is SQIVND in the germline V gene (reference sequence). V dropped 10 bases and J dropped 0 bases, with 13 bases sitting between them. In DNA form, the CDR3 reads TGTGCCACCGGGGCAGGGGCCTCCTACGAGCAGTACTTC. Its translation is CATGAGASYEQYF.

This clonotype was counted many times. The rearrangement links TRBV28 to TRBJ1-6, with a weak D call TRBD1 (5 bases). This CDR3 contains 15 residues. The germline gives CDR1 MDHEN, CDR2 SYDVKM. Trimming removed 6 bases from V and 6 bases from J, with 15 bases in between. CDR3 amino acids: CASSLPEGSNSPLHF. The DNA of the CDR3 is TGTGCCAGCAGCCTACCGGAGGGGTCTAATTCACCCCTCCACTTT.

This clonotype appeared many times. The chain couples TRBV2 to TRBJ2-7; no clear D gene. Trimming left V 4 bases short and J 2 bases short, with 9 bases between. Germline-derived CDR1 and CDR2 are SNHLY and FYNNEI. CDR3 length equals 13 residues. CDR3 amino acids: CASSAESPYEQYF. DNA of the CDR3: TGTGCCAGCAGTGCAGAAAGTCCCTACGAGCAGTACTTC. Together with reference TRBV2 and TRBJ2-7, the CDR3 gives the full variable domain: EPEVTQTPSHQVTQMGQEVILRCVPISNHLYFYWYRQILGQKVEFLVSFYNNEISEKSEIFDDQFSVERPDGSNFTLKIRSTKLEDSAMYFCASSAESPYEQYFGPGTRLTVT.

This chain connects TRBV19 to TRBJ1-1, with a weak D call TRBD1 (5 bases). The CDR3 runs 16 residues. Trimming removed 3 bases at V and 2 bases at J, with 16 bases between. The germline V gene encodes CDR1 LNHDA and CDR2 SQIVND (reference sequence). The CDR3 is CASSMSTSGGNTEAFF. The DNA of the CDR3 is TGTGCCAGTAGTATGTCGACGTCGGGGGGAAACACTGAAGCTTTCTTT. The entire variable domain, with the rest obtained from reference TRBV19 and TRBJ1-1, is as follows: DGGITQSPKYLFRKEGQNVTLSCEQNLNHDAMYWYRQDPGQGLRLIYYSQIVNDFQKGDIAEGYSVSREKKESFPLTVTSAQKNPTAFYLCASSMSTSGGNTEAFFGQGTRLTVV.

This clonotype came up many times. This chain uses TRBV27 with TRBJ2-7; 8 bases are a match to TRBD1. The V and J ends lost 6 bases and 0 bases, in that order; junction bases with no gene match: 7. The germline gives CDR1 MNHEY, CDR2 SMNVEV (reference sequence). The CDR3 is made up of 15 amino acids. Here the CDR3 reads CASRFLGQASYEQYF. The CDR3 DNA reads as TGTGCCAGCAGATTTCTGGGACAGGCCTCCTACGAGCAGTACTTC.

The table lists this clonotype with many counts. This chain uses TRBV24-1 with TRBJ1-1; D ambiguous. The germline V gene has CDR1 KGHDR and CDR2 SFDVKD. CDR3 size: 13 residues. V shed 1 base and J shed 8 bases, with 10 bases lying between them. In DNA form, the CDR3 reads TGTGCCACCAGTGATTTCTACAACCGAGAAGCTTTCTTT. Its protein is CATSDFYNREAFF.

This clonotype has ten or more counts. This sequence joins TRBV20-1 and TRBJ1-5; perhaps TRBD1 as D (6 bases). CDR3 length: 14 residues. With 5 bases removed from V and 9 bases from J, the gap between germline ends came to 20 bases. In germline, CDR1 is DFQATT, CDR2 SNEGSKA (reference sequence). The CDR3 nucleotides are TGCAGTGCTTATAACAGGGCGGATGGTAGGCCCCAGCATTTT. This sequence encodes CSAYNRADGRPQHF.

J is TRBJ1-6 and V is TRBV19; 7 bases line up with TRBD1. V was clipped by 4 bases and J by 2 bases; unmatched bases: 5. Germline lookup yields CDR1 LNHDA and CDR2 SQIVND (reference sequence). The CDR3 consists of 16 residues. The CDR3 sequence is CASSTSGTAYNSPLHF. CDR3 in DNA: TGTGCCAGTAGTACCTCCGGGACAGCCTATAATTCACCCCTCCACTTT.

The V gene is TRBV14, the J gene TRBJ2-5; 10 bases align to TRBD2. There are 16 residues in the CDR3. The germline V gene has CDR1 SGHDN and CDR2 FVKESK. Trimming at V came to 4 bases and at J to 4 bases, leaving 9 bases not matched to a gene. CDR3 protein: CASSPSIAGGRETQYF. As DNA, the CDR3 is TGTGCCAGCAGCCCCAGCATAGCGGGGGGCCGAGAGACCCAGTACTTC.

This clonotype was detected many times. The chain has TRBV19 and TRBJ1-2; D may be TRBD1 (5 bases). Trimming removed 5 bases from V and 1 base from J, with 17 bases in between. Germline CDR1 and CDR2: LNHDA and SQIVND (reference sequence). This CDR3 contains 16 residues. CDR3 residues: CASSGHPQGSNYGYTF. The DNA for the CDR3 is TGTGCCAGTAGTGGACATCCCCAAGGCAGTAACTATGGCTACACCTTC.

This clonotype was detected ten times or more. This chain links TRBV12-3 or TRBV12-4 with TRBJ2-2; D possibly corresponds to TRBD1 (6 bases). Between the trimmed V and J ends, which lost 7 bases and 6 bases, there was a span of 18 bases. The CDR3 is 15 residues long. DNA of the CDR3: TGTGCCAGCACCTCAGCCCCAGGGGAAGCCGGGGAGCTGTTTTTT. Protein: CASTSAPGEAGELFF.

This clonotype was recorded at least ten times. The chain joins TRBV12-3 or TRBV12-4 to TRBJ1-1; TRBD1 matches at 8 bases. CDR3 length equals 16 residues. Trimming at V came to 4 bases and at J to 3 bases, leaving 10 bases not matched to a gene. The CDR3 nucleotides are TGTGCCAGCAGTTCAGGACAGGGACCCTCATACACTGAAGCTTTCTTT. Translating it yields CASSSGQGPSYTEAFF.

At least ten counts were recorded for this clonotype. The DNA of the CDR3 is TGTGCCAGCAGTTTAAGACAGGGAATGGCAAGATACGAGCAGTACTTC. It is translated as CASSLRQGMARYEQYF. The chain employs TRBV27 and TRBJ2-7; TRBD1 agrees at 7 bases. CDR3 size: 16 residues. CDR1 MNHEY and CDR2 SMNVEV come from the germline V gene (reference sequence). V dropped 2 bases and J dropped 4; count of bases not matched to a gene: 11.